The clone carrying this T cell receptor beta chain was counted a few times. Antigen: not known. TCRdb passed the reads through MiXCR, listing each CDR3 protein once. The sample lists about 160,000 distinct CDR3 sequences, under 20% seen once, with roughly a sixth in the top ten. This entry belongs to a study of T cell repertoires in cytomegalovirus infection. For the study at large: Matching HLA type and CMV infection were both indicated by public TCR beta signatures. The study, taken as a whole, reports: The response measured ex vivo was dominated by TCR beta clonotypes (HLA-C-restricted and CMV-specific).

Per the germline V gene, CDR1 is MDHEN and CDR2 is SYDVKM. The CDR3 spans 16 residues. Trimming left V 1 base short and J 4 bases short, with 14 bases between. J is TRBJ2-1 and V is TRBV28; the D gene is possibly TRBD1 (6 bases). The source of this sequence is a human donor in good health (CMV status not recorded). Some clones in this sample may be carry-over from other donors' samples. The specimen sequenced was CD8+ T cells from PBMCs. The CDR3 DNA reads TGTGCCAGCAGTTTATCGACAGGCGACCCGTACAATGAGCAGTTCTTC. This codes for CASSLSTGDPYNEQFF. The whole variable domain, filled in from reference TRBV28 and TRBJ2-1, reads DVKVTQSSRYLVKRTGEKVFLECVQDMDHENMFWYRQDPGLGLRLIYFSYDVKMKEKGDIPEGYSVSREKKERFSLILESASTNQTSMYLCASSLSTGDPYNEQFFGPGTRLTVL.